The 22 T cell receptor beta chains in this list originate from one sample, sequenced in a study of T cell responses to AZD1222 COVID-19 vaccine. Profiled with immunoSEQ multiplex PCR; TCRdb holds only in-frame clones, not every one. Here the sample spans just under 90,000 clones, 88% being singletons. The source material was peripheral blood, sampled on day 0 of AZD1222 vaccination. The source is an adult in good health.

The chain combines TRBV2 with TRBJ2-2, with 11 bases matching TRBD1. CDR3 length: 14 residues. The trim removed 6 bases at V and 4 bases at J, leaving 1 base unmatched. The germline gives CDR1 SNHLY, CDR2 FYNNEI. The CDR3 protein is CASRGTGGTGELFF. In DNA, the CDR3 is TGTGCCAGCAGGGGGACAGGGGGCACCGGGGAGCTGTTTTTT.

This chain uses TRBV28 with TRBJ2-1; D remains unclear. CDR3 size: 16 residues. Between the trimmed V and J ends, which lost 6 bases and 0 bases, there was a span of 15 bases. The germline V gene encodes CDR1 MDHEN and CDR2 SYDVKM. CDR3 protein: CASRLGILSSYNEQFF. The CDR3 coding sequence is TGTGCCAGCAGGCTGGGGATCCTCAGCTCCTACAATGAGCAGTTCTTC.

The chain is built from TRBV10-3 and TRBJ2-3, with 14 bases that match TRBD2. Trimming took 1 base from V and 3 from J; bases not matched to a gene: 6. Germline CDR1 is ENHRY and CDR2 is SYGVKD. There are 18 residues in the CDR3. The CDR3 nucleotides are TGTGCCATCAGTGAGTTTGGGGGACTAGCGGGAGTAACAGATACGCAGTATTTT. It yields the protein CAISEFGGLAGVTDTQYF.

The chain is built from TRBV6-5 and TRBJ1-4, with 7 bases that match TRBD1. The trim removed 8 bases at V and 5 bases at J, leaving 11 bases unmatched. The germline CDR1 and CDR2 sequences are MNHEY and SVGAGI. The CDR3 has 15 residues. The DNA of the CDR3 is TGTGCCAGCGGGACCGGCGGGACAGCGAATGAAAAACTGTTTTTT. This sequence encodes CASGTGGTANEKLFF.

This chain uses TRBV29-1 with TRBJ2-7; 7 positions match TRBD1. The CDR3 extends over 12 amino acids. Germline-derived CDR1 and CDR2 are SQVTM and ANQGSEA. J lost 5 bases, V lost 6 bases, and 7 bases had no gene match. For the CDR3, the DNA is TGCAGCGTCGAAACAGACAGGGACGAGCAGTACTTC. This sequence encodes CSVETDRDEQYF.

Written as DNA, the CDR3 is TGTGCCAGCAGCTTGGGGGAGGACGGCACTGAAGCTTTCTTT. It encodes CASSLGEDGTEAFF. The chain recombines TRBV7-6 with TRBJ1-1; D is perhaps TRBD1 (5 bases). The CDR3 runs to 14 residues. V gave up 3 bases and J gave up 4 bases, with 12 bases separating them. Germline assignment: CDR1 SGHVS and CDR2 FNYEAQ.

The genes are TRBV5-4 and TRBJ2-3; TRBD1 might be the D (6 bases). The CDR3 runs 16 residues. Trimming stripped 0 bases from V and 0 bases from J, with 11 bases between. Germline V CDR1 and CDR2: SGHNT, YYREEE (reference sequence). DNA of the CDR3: TGTGCCAGCAGCTTGGAACAGGGTTCGAGCACAGATACGCAGTATTTT. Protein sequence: CASSLEQGSSTDTQYF.

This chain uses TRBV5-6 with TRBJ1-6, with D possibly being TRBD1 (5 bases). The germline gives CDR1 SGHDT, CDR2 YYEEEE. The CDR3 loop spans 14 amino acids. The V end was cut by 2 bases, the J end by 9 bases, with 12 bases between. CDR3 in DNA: TGTGCCAGCAGCTTTGGGCAGGGTGGTTCACCCCTCCACTTT. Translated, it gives CASSFGQGGSPLHF.

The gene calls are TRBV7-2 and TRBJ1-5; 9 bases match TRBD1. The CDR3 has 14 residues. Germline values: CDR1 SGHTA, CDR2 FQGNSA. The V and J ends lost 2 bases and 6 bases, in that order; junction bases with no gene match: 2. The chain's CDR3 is CASSLKTGGQPQHF. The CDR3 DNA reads TGTGCCAGCAGCTTAAAGACAGGGGGTCAGCCCCAGCATTTT.

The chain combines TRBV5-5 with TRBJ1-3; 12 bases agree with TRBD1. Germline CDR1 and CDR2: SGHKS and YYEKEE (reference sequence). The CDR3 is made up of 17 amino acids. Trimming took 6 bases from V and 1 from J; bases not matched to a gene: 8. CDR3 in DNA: TGTGCCAGCACCGGGGCGGGACAGGGGGCATCTGGAAACACCATATATTTT. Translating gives CASTGAGQGASGNTIYF.

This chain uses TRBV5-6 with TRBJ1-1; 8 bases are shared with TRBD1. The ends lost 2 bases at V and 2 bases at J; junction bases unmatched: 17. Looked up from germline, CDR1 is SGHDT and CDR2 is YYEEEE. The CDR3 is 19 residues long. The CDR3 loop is CASSFVPNRAGGPNTEAFF. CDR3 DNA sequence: TGTGCCAGCAGCTTTGTTCCAAACAGGGCAGGGGGCCCTAACACTGAAGCTTTCTTT.

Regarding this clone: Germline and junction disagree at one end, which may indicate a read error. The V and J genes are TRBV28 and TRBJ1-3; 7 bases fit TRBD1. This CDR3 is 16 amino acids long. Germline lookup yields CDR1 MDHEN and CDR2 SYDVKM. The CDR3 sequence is CASSYTGTASGNTIYF. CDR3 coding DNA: TGTGCCAGCAGTTACACCGGGACAGCCTCTGGAAACACTATATATTTT.

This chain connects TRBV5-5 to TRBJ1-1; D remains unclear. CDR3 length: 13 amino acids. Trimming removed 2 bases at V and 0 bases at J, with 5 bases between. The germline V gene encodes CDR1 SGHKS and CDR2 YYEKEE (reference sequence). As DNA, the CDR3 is TGTGCCAGCAGCTTCTTGATGAACACTGAAGCTTTCTTT. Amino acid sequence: CASSFLMNTEAFF.

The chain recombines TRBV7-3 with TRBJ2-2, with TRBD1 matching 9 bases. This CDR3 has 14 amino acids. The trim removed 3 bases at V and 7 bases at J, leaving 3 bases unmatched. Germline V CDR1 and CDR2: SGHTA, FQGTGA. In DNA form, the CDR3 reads TGTGCCAGCAGCTTGGGACAGGGTGGCGGGGAGCTGTTTTTT. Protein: CASSLGQGGGELFF. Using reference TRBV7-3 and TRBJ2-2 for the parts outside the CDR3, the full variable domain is GAGVSQTPSNKVTEKGKYVELRCDPISGHTALYWYRQSLGQGPEFLIYFQGTGAADDSGLPNDRFFAVRPEGSVSTLKIQRTERGDSAVYLCASSLGQGGGELFFGEGSRLTVL.

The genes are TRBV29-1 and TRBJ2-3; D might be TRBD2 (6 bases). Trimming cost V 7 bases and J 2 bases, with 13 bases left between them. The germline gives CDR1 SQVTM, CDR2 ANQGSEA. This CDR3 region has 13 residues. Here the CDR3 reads CSATGLLTDTQYF. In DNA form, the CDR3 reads TGCAGCGCCACAGGACTACTCACAGATACGCAGTATTTT.

The CDR3 spells CASNLKGSNQPQHF. The DNA of the CDR3 is TGTGCCAGCAACCTCAAGGGGAGCAATCAGCCCCAGCATTTT. This chain links TRBV2 with TRBJ1-5, with D perhaps matching TRBD1 (5 bases). Between the trimmed V and J ends, which lost 7 bases and 1 base, there was a span of 11 bases. Germline CDR1 reads SNHLY; CDR2 reads FYNNEI. CDR3 size: 14 residues.

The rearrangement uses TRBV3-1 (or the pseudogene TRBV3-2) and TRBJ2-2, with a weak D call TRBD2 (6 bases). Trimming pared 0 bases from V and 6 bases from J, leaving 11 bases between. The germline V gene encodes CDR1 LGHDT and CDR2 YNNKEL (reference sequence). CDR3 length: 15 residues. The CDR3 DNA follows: TGTGCCAGCAGCCAAGATCCGGGAGCCTCCGGGGAGCTGTTTTTT. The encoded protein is CASSQDPGASGELFF.

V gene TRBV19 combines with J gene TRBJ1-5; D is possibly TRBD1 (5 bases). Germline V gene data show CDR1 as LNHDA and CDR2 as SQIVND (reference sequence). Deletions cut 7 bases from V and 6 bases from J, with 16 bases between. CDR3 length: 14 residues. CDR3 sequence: CASTPGRVGQPQHF. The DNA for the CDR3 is TGTGCCAGTACTCCCGGCAGGGTTGGTCAGCCCCAGCATTTT.

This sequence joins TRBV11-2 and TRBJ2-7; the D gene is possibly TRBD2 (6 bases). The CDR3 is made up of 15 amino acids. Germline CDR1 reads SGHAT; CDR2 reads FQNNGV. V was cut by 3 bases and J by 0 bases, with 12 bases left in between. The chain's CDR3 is CASSLDGGSSYEQYF. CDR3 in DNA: TGTGCCAGCAGCTTGGATGGGGGGAGCTCCTACGAGCAGTACTTC.

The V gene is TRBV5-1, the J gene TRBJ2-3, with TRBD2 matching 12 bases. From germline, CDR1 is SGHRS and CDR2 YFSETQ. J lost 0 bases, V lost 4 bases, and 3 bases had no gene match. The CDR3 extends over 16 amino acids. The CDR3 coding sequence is TGCGCCAGCAGCACGGGGACTAGCGGGAGCACAGATACGCAGTATTTT. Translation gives CASSTGTSGSTDTQYF.

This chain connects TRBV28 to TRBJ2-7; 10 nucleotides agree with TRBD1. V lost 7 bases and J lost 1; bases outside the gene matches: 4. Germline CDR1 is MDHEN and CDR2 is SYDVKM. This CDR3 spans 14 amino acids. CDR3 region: CASTPGQGSYEQYF. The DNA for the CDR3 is TGTGCCAGCACCCCGGGACAGGGGTCCTACGAGCAGTACTTC. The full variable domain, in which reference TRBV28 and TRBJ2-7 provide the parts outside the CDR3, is DVKVTQSSRYLVKRTGEKVFLECVQDMDHENMFWYRQDPGLGLRLIYFSYDVKMKEKGDIPEGYSVSREKKERFSLILESASTNQTSMYLCASTPGQGSYEQYFGPGTRLTVT.

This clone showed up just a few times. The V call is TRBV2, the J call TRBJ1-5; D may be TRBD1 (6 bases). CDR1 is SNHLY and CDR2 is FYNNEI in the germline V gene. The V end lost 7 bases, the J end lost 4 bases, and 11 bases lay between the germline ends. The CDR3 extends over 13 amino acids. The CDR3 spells CASKTQGNQPQHF. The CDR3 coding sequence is TGTGCCAGCAAGACCCAGGGGAATCAGCCCCAGCATTTT.